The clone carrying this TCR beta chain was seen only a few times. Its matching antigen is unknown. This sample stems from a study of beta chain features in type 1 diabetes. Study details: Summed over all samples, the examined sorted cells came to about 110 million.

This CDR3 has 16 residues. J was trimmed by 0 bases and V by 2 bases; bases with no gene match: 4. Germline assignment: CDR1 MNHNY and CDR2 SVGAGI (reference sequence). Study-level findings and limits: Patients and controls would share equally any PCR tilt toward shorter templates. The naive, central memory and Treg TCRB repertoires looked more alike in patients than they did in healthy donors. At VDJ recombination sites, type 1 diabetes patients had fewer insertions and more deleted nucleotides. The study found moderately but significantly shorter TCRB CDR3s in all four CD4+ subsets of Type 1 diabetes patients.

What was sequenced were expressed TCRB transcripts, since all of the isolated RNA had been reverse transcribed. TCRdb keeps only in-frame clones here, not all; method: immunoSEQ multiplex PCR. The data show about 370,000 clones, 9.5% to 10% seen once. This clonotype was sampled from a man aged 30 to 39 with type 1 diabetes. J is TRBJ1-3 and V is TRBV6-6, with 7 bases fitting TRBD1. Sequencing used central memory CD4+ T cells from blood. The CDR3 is CASSYGQGGSGNTIYF. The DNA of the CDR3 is TGTGCCAGCAGTTACGGGCAGGGGGGCTCTGGAAACACCATATATTTT.